The 27 T cell receptor beta chains in this list originate from one sample, sequenced in a study of CD8+CD57+ T cells in acquired aplastic anemia. Genomic DNA, serving as template, underwent TCR beta VDJ and CDR3 profiling. TCRdb called the reads again in MiXCR, with one record for every CDR3 protein. This table has 150,000 to 200,000 distinct CDR3 sequences, less than 50% appearing once. It was patients with CD8+CD57+ cell expansion by flow cytometry who were chosen for sequencing. The sample comprised sorted CD4+, CD8+, or CD8+CD57+ T cells (not recorded which) from PBMCs. These receptors all come from a human donor with aplastic anemia.

In this sample, this clonotype turned up many times. The chain links TRBV19 to TRBJ2-1; unclear D gene. Trimming shortened V by 3 bases and J by 4 bases, and 7 bases separated the two germline ends. Germline CDR1 LNHDA, CDR2 SQIVND (reference sequence). The CDR3 contains 13 residues. The CDR3 loop reads CASSIRIYNEQFF. CDR3 in DNA: TGTGCCAGTAGTATCCGGATTTACAATGAGCAGTTCTTC. The full variable domain, with the rest looked up from reference TRBV19 and TRBJ2-1, is DGGITQSPKYLFRKEGQNVTLSCEQNLNHDAMYWYRQDPGQGLRLIYYSQIVNDFQKGDIAEGYSVSREKKESFPLTVTSAQKNPTAFYLCASSIRIYNEQFFGPGTRLTVL.

This clonotype has only a few counts. This chain connects TRBV6-2 or TRBV6-3 to TRBJ2-1; D possibly corresponds to TRBD2 (5 bases). CDR1 is MNHEY, CDR2 SVGEGT, per germline. V lost 2 bases to trimming and J lost 6 bases, with 8 bases between them. This CDR3 is 13 amino acids long. The CDR3 sequence is CASSYASSNEQFF. The CDR3 nucleotides are TGTGCCAGCAGTTACGCTAGCAGCAATGAGCAGTTCTTC.

The rearrangement uses TRBV11-2 and TRBJ2-7; 7 nucleotides line up with TRBD2. The CDR3 is made up of 15 amino acids. Germline CDR1 reads SGHAT; CDR2 reads FQNNGV. Trimming took 1 base from V and 5 from J; bases not matched to a gene: 8. CDR3 bases: TGTGCCAGCAGCTTAGCCGGGGGGTTTATGGACGAGCAGTACTTC. Protein sequence: CASSLAGGFMDEQYF.

This clonotype was seen at least ten times. V is TRBV5-6 and J is TRBJ2-1; TRBD2 is a possible D gene (6 bases). The germline V gene encodes CDR1 SGHDT and CDR2 YYEEEE. The CDR3 has 14 residues. V was shortened by 4 bases and J by 10 bases, with 18 bases between the two germline ends. CDR3 protein: CASSPGTPLWEQFF. The DNA for the CDR3 is TGTGCCAGCAGCCCCGGGACTCCTCTTTGGGAGCAGTTCTTC. The full variable domain, completed using reference TRBV5-6 and TRBJ2-1, is DAGVTQSPTHLIKTRGQQVTLRCSPKSGHDTVSWYQQALGQGPQFIFQYYEEEERQRGNFPDRFSGHQFPNYSSELNVNALLLGDSALYLCASSPGTPLWEQFFGPGTRLTVL.

V and J are TRBV7-2 and TRBJ2-7; TRBD2 agrees at 10 bases. The trim removed 5 bases at V and 3 bases at J, leaving 1 base unmatched. This CDR3 region has 13 residues. From germline, CDR1 is SGHTA and CDR2 FQGNSA. CDR3 sequence reads: CASSRLAGYEQYF. In DNA, the CDR3 is TGTGCCAGCAGCCGACTAGCGGGCTACGAGCAGTACTTC.

The chain links TRBV10-3 to TRBJ1-1, with 9 positions matching TRBD1. Germline loops: CDR1 ENHRY, CDR2 SYGVKD. V was clipped by 10 bases and J by 2 bases; unmatched bases: 5. The CDR3 sequence is 13 residues long. The CDR3 region has the DNA TGTGCCAGCGGGGACAGGGTTAACACTGAAGCTTTCTTT. Protein sequence: CASGDRVNTEAFF.

J is TRBJ2-1 and V is TRBV20-1; no reliable D call. V lost 5 bases and J 5 bases, leaving 13 bases between the germline ends. The germline CDR1 and CDR2 sequences are DFQATT and SNEGSKA (reference sequence). This CDR3 is 13 amino acids long. CDR3: CSADLNFDNEQFF. DNA for the CDR3: TGCAGTGCTGACCTTAACTTTGACAATGAGCAGTTCTTC.

In this sample, this clonotype turned up many times. The chain links TRBV9 to TRBJ2-2; D gene ambiguous. This CDR3 is 14 amino acids long. V was trimmed by 4 bases and J by 8 bases, leaving 15 bases between them. The germline CDR1 and CDR2 sequences are SGDLS and YYNGEE. In nucleotides, the CDR3 is TGTGCCAGCAGCTCACTTAGCTCCGGGGGGGAGCTGTTTTTT. The encoded protein is CASSSLSSGGELFF. Full variable domain (remainder filled in from reference TRBV9 and TRBJ2-2): DSGVTQTPKHLITATGQRVTLRCSPRSGDLSVYWYQQSLDQGLQFLIQYYNGEERAKGNILERFSAQQFPDLHSELNLSSLELGDSALYFCASSSLSSGGELFFGEGSRLTVL.

This chain links TRBV20-1 with TRBJ2-3, with D uncertain. The CDR3 spans 15 residues. The V end lost 0 bases, the J end lost 4 bases, and 14 bases lay between the germline ends. Germline V gives CDR1 DFQATT, CDR2 SNEGSKA (reference sequence). DNA of the CDR3: TGCAGTGCTAGAGATGGTAGGAGTGGTGCAGATACGCAGTATTTT. Encoded protein: CSARDGRSGADTQYF.

The V and J genes are TRBV11-2 and TRBJ2-1; 7 positions match TRBD2. The CDR3 contains 16 residues. J lost 5 bases, V lost 7 bases, and 14 bases had no gene match. From germline, CDR1 is SGHAT and CDR2 FQNNGV. CDR3 protein: CASTSRVGGADNEQFF. The CDR3 bases are TGTGCCAGCACCTCTAGGGTGGGAGGGGCGGACAATGAGCAGTTCTTC.

The chain employs TRBV12-3 or TRBV12-4 and TRBJ1-1; D possibly corresponds to TRBD1 (6 bases). The CDR3 runs to 15 residues. Trimming left V 6 bases short and J 2 bases short, with 16 bases between. The CDR3 region has the DNA TGTGCCAGCAGCACTAGAACAGGGTTCAACACTGAAGCTTTCTTT. Translating it yields CASSTRTGFNTEAFF.

The V gene is TRBV7-2, the J gene TRBJ1-2; D remains ambiguous. Germline V gives CDR1 SGHTA, CDR2 FQGNSA. Trimming left V 1 base short and J 8 bases short, with 14 bases between. The CDR3 runs to 14 residues. This CDR3 reads CASSLGGLTRGYTF. The CDR3 nucleotides are TGTGCCAGCAGCTTAGGCGGGCTCACGAGGGGCTACACCTTC.

The rearrangement links TRBV10-3 to TRBJ2-3; D is perhaps TRBD1 (5 bases). The ends were cut back, 0 bases at V and 2 bases at J, with 9 bases in the middle. This CDR3 comprises 15 residues. Germline CDR1 ENHRY, CDR2 SYGVKD. The CDR3 sequence: CAISESGAYTDTQYF. The CDR3 DNA is TGTGCCATCAGTGAGTCAGGGGCGTACACAGATACGCAGTATTTT.

The chain carries TRBV5-6 and TRBJ2-7; TRBD2 agrees at 11 bases. The V and J ends lost 1 base and 3 bases, in that order; junction bases with no gene match: 6. The CDR3 is made up of 16 amino acids. Germline V lookup: CDR1 SGHDT, CDR2 YYEEEE. CDR3 coding DNA: TGTGCCAGCAGCTTGAAATTCGGGACTAGCGGCTACGAGCAGTACTTC. Translated: CASSLKFGTSGYEQYF.

The rearrangement links TRBV9 to TRBJ2-7; D uncertain. This CDR3 contains 15 residues. V was clipped by 0 bases and J by 0 bases, with 10 bases between them. Germline assignment: CDR1 SGDLS and CDR2 YYNGEE. The CDR3 here is CASSVGEFNSYEQYF. The CDR3 nucleotides are TGTGCCAGCAGCGTAGGCGAATTTAACTCCTACGAGCAGTACTTC.

The rearrangement uses TRBV15 and TRBJ2-5; no reliable D call. Looked up from germline, CDR1 is LNHNV and CDR2 is YYDKDF (reference sequence). This CDR3 has 13 residues. Trimming stripped 4 bases from V and 6 bases from J, with 12 bases between. The CDR3 spells CATSTRTEKTQYF. In nucleotides, the CDR3 is TGTGCCACCAGCACCCGAACTGAAAAGACCCAGTACTTC.

The chain couples TRBV20-1 to TRBJ2-3; TRBD1 might be the D (6 bases). This CDR3 spans 16 amino acids. The ends were cut back, 0 bases at V and 1 base at J, with 14 bases in the middle. Germline CDR1 is DFQATT and CDR2 is SNEGSKA (reference sequence). For the CDR3, the DNA is TGCAGTGCTAGAGACTGGGGGCGATCCCGCACAGATACGCAGTATTTT. Translation gives CSARDWGRSRTDTQYF.

This clonotype was seen once. A junction boundary mismatches the germline segment, possibly from a read error. The gene calls are TRBV6-5 and TRBJ2-2; TRBD2 is a possible D gene (5 bases). There are 15 residues in the CDR3. Germline values: CDR1 MNHEY, CDR2 SVGAGI. The CDR3 sequence is CASSFARANTGEPFF. As DNA, the CDR3 is TGTGCCAGCAGTTTTGCCCGGGCGAACACCGGGGAGCCGTTTTTT.

The genes are TRBV7-2 and TRBJ1-2; D is unclear. CDR1 is SGHTA, CDR2 FQGNSA, per germline. The CDR3 spans 12 residues. The CDR3 sequence: CGSSGPNYGYTF. The CDR3 nucleotides read TGTGGAAGCTCGGGCCCTAACTATGGCTACACCTTC. Complete variable domain (other parts from reference TRBV7-2 and TRBJ1-2): GAGVSQSPSNKVTEKGKDVELRCDPISGHTALYWYRQSLGQGLEFLIYFQGNSAPDKSGLPSDRFSAERTGGSVSTLTIQRTQQEDSAVYLCGSSGPNYGYTFGSGTRLTVV.

The V gene is TRBV24-1, the J gene TRBJ2-1; D could derive from TRBD1 or TRBD2 (5 bases each). Trimming stripped 4 bases from V and 8 bases from J, with 5 bases between. Germline V CDR1 and CDR2: KGHDR, SFDVKD. The CDR3 length is 11 residues. CDR3 protein: CATSEGDEQFF. CDR3 DNA: TGTGCCACCAGTGAGGGGGATGAGCAGTTCTTC.

The chain links TRBV24-1 to TRBJ2-3; maybe TRBD1 (6 bases). V was clipped by 0 bases and J by 3 bases, with 12 bases between them. The germline gives CDR1 KGHDR, CDR2 SFDVKD. This CDR3 is 16 amino acids long. Here the CDR3 reads CATSDLGRDTTDTQYF. The CDR3 bases are TGTGCCACCAGTGATTTGGGTCGGGACACGACAGATACGCAGTATTTT.

J is TRBJ1-5 and V is TRBV15, with D unclear. Trimming shortened V by 3 bases and J by 4 bases, and 7 bases separated the two germline ends. Germline V gives CDR1 LNHNV, CDR2 YYDKDF (reference sequence). This CDR3 has 13 amino acids. The CDR3, as DNA: TGTGCCACCAGCAGGAAAGGGAATCAGCCCCAGCATTTT. Protein: CATSRKGNQPQHF.

This chain joins TRBV9 and TRBJ2-2; D remains ambiguous. Germline V gene lookup returns CDR1 SGDLS and CDR2 YYNGEE. The CDR3 spans 16 residues. The V gene lost 0 bases and the J gene lost 5 bases, with 14 bases spanning the gap. CDR3 sequence reads: CASSVEDHLGTGELFF. The CDR3 DNA sequence: TGTGCCAGCAGCGTAGAGGACCACCTCGGGACCGGGGAGCTGTTTTTT. Using reference TRBV9 and TRBJ2-2 for the parts outside the CDR3, the full variable domain is DSGVTQTPKHLITATGQRVTLRCSPRSGDLSVYWYQQSLDQGLQFLIQYYNGEERAKGNILERFSAQQFPDLHSELNLSSLELGDSALYFCASSVEDHLGTGELFFGEGSRLTVL.

This clonotype occurred many times. The CDR3 DNA reads TGTGCCAGCAGCCCAAGGGACAGGGGCTCCTACGAGCAGTACTTC. It codes for CASSPRDRGSYEQYF. The gene calls are TRBV5-4 and TRBJ2-7; 10 bases are a match to TRBD1. V was pared by 4 bases and J by 0 bases, with 4 bases of the junction left unmatched. Per germline, CDR1 SGHNT and CDR2 YYREEE (reference sequence). The CDR3 totals 15 residues.

This clonotype was seen at least ten times. V is TRBV6-1 and J is TRBJ1-2; tentatively, D is TRBD1 (5 bases). Germline CDR1 MNHNS, CDR2 SASEGT. Trimming stripped 6 bases from V and 10 bases from J, with 15 bases between. The length of the CDR3 is 12 residues. The CDR3 nucleotides are TGTGCCAGCAGCCTTGGGACGTCTGACTACACCTTC. Protein product: CASSLGTSDYTF.

This clonotype has at least ten counts. The CDR3 DNA is TGCAGCGTTCCGGGACTGGACGGCTACACCTTC. Translation: CSVPGLDGYTF. The V gene is TRBV29-1, the J gene TRBJ1-2, with a tentative D call TRBD1 (5 bases). The germline gives CDR1 SQVTM, CDR2 ANQGSEA. This CDR3 spans 11 amino acids. The V end was cut by 5 bases, the J end by 8 bases, with 12 bases between.

V is TRBV10-3 and J is TRBJ2-3; a weak D match, TRBD2 (6 bases). CDR3 length equals 15 residues. Trimming pared 3 bases from V and 5 bases from J, leaving 15 bases between. Germline values: CDR1 ENHRY, CDR2 SYGVKD. The CDR3 nucleotides are TGTGCCATCAGTGAACTACTAGCAACACAAGATACGCAGTATTTT. Encoded protein: CAISELLATQDTQYF.